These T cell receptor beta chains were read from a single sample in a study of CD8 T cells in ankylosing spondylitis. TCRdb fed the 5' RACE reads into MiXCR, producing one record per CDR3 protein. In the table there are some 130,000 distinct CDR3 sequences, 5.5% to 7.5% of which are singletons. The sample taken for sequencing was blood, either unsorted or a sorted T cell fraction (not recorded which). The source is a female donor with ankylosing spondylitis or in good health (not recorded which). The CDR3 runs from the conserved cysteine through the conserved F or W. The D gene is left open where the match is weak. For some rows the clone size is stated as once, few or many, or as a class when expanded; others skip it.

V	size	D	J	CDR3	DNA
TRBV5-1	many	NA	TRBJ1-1	CASSFSGADTEAFF	TGCGCCAGCAGCTTCTCAGGGGCGGACACTGAAGCTTTCTTT
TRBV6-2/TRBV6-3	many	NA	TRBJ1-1	CASSPSGGRTEAFF	TGTGCCAGCAGTCCATCCGGAGGAAGGACTGAAGCTTTCTTT
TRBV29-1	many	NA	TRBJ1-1	CSVEDLRDAKAFF	TGCAGCGTTGAAGATTTGCGGGACGCAAAGGCTTTCTTT
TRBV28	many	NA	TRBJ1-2	CASSLYGSPEGYTF	TGTGCCAGCAGCCTATACGGCAGCCCCGAGGGCTACACCTTC
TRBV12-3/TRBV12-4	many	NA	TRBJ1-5	CASTRGGQPQHF	TGTGCCAGCACCCGGGGGGGTCAGCCCCAGCATTTT
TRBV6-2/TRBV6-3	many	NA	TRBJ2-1	CASSPLLRASYNEQFF	TGTGCCAGCAGTCCCCTTCTCCGGGCCTCCTACAATGAGCAGTTCTTC
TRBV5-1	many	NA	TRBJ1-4	CASSLTGSLNEKLFF	TGCGCCAGCAGCTTGACCGGGAGCCTAAATGAAAAACTGTTTTTT
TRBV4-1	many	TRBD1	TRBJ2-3	CASSRGQGGADTQYF	TGCGCCAGCAGCCGGGGACAGGGAGGGGCAGATACGCAGTATTTT
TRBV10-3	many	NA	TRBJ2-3	CAISERQGQADTQYF	TGTGCCATCAGTGAGCGCCAGGGGCAGGCAGATACGCAGTATTTT
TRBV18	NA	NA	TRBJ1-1	CASRREGTEAFF	TGTGCCAGCCGACGGGAGGGCACTGAAGCTTTCTTT
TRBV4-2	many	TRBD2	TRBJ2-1	CASSNSGGGRSESYNEQFF	TGTGCCAGCAGCAATAGCGGGGGGGGCCGGTCAGAATCCTACAATGAGCAGTTCTTC
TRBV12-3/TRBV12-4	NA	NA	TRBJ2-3	CASRTDPITDTQYF	TGTGCCAGCAGGACAGACCCAATCACAGATACGCAGTATTTT
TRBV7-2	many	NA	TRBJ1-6	CASSPTGSDNSPLHF	TGTGCCAGCAGCCCGACAGGCTCAGATAATTCACCCCTCCACTTT
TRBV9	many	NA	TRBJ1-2	CASSASGTAYGYTF	TGTGCCAGCAGCGCTTCCGGGACGGCCTATGGCTACACCTTC
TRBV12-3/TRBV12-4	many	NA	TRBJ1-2	CASSFQLTYGYTF	TGTGCCAGCAGTTTTCAACTCACCTATGGCTACACCTTC
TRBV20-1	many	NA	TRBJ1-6	CSATRTAHYNSPLHF	TGCAGTGCTACTAGGACAGCCCATTATAATTCACCCCTCCACTTT
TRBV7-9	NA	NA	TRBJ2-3	CASSLAAPRDTQYF	TGTGCCAGCAGCTTAGCCGCCCCGAGGGATACGCAGTATTTT
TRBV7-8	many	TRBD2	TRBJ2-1	CASSSSRTSGGASYNEQFF	TGTGCCAGCAGCTCCTCCCGGACTAGCGGGGGGGCGTCCTACAATGAGCAGTTCTTC
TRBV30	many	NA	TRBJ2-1	CAWGNNEQFF	TGTGCCTGGGGGAACAATGAGCAGTTCTTC
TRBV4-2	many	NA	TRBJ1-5	CASSHRVRDGNQPQHF	TGTGCCAGCAGCCACCGGGTCAGGGATGGCAATCAGCCCCAGCATTTT
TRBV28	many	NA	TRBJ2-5	CASCRWSRIKETQYF	TGTGCCTCCTGCCGCTGGAGCCGAATAAAAGAGACCCAGTACTTC
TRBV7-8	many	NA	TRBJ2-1	CASSFPSGVYNEQFF	TGTGCCAGCAGCTTTCCATCCGGGGTCTACAATGAGCAGTTCTTC
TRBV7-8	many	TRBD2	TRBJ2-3	CASSSPGRGVDTQYF	TGTGCCAGCAGCTCCCCAGGGCGGGGGGTAGATACGCAGTATTTT
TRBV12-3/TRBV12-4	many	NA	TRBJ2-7	CASSSQTYEQYF	TGTGCCAGCAGTAGTCAAACCTACGAGCAGTACTTC
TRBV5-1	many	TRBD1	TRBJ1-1	CASSRAGTGGSGTEAFF	TGCGCCAGCAGCAGGGCCGGGACAGGGGGCTCTGGCACTGAAGCTTTCTTT
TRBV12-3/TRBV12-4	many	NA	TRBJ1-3	CASSLVRREDTIYF	TGTGCCAGCAGTTTAGTCCGGCGAGAAGACACCATATATTTT
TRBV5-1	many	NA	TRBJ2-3	CASSTPGVDTQYF	TGCGCCAGCAGCACCCCGGGGGTAGATACGCAGTATTTT
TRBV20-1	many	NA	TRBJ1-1	CSAGYQGRNTEAFF	TGCAGTGCCGGGTATCAGGGAAGGAACACTGAAGCTTTCTTT
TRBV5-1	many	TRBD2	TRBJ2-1	CASSRGGSSYNEQFF	TGCGCCAGCAGCCGGGGGGGCAGCTCCTACAATGAGCAGTTCTTC
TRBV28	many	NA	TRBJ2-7	CASSLTPGTISEQYF	TGTGCCAGCAGCCTTACCCCAGGGACGATTAGCGAGCAGTACTTC
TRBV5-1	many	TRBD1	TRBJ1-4	CASSFGGQGGEKLFF	TGCGCCAGCAGCTTCGGGGGACAGGGAGGTGAAAAACTGTTTTTT
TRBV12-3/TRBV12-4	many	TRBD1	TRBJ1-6	CASSNRQGNTGSPLHF	TGTGCCAGCAGCAATAGACAGGGAAATACGGGTTCACCCCTCCACTTT